This T cell receptor beta chain was sequenced during a study of cytomegalovirus exposure and HLA in healthy donors. Study findings and constraints: In a later analysis, TCR beta V- and J-gene trimming was associated with a missense DCLRE1C variant. TCR beta chains associated with HLA were, in a later analysis, more clonally expanded than equally common others. In a later analysis, at a false discovery rate of 0.05, roughly 17,000 TCR beta sequences were associated with HLA alleles. When a later analysis was performed, an Asian-associated ancestry cluster reportedly had fewer N-insertions than the approximately 600-donor mean.

About this clone: What it binds is not known.

CDR3 size: 17 residues. V was shortened by 0 bases and J by 2 bases, with 16 bases between the two germline ends. Germline loops: CDR1 MGHRA, CDR2 YSYEKL. This PCR relied on a set of 60 Vbeta primers and 13 Jbeta primers. Sequenced by immunoSEQ multiplex PCR; TCRdb stores in-frame clones only, minus some. Its table records some 62,000 clones. The material sequenced was PBMCs. V gene TRBV4-1 combines with J gene TRBJ1-1; D unresolved. The clonotype comes from a man younger than 40 in good health and CMV-seropositive. The CDR3 reads CASSQDGGRVGNTEAFF. CDR3 in DNA: TGCGCCAGCAGCCAAGATGGAGGGCGGGTGGGAAACACTGAAGCTTTCTTT.